These 14 T cell receptor beta chains came from one sample sequenced in a study of blood T cells in healthy people across ages. Alongside a J-beta primer mix, a sample-barcoded 5' primer served in a second PCR lasting about 7 to 11 cycles. MiXCR was run by TCRdb on the 5' RACE reads, yielding one entry per CDR3 protein. This sample carries around 1,700,000 distinct CDR3 sequences, under 30% of them seen once, and the ten largest clones take 7% to 9%. The sample consisted of blood. These receptors originate from a woman aged 25 to 39 in good health.

This chain uses TRBV5-1 with TRBJ2-1, with TRBD2 matching over 16 bases. Germline trimming cut 3 bases from V and 7 bases from J; bases unmatched to any gene: 13. Germline V gene sequence: CDR1 SGHRS, CDR2 YFSETQ. The CDR3 extends over 19 amino acids. The CDR3 nucleotides read TGCGCCAGCAGCTCGTTCGACGGGACTAGCGGGAGGGCCTCAAATGAGCAGTTCTTC. Protein: CASSSFDGTSGRASNEQFF. The whole variable domain, filled in from reference TRBV5-1 and TRBJ2-1, reads KAGVTQTPRYLIKTRGQQVTLSCSPISGHRSVSWYQQTPGQGLQFLFEYFSETQRNKGNFPGRFSGRQFSNSRSEMNVSTLELGDSALYLCASSSFDGTSGRASNEQFFGPGTRLTVL.

This clonotype showed up just a few times. V is TRBV12-3 or TRBV12-4 and J is TRBJ2-3, with 7 bases aligning to TRBD2. The trim removed 6 bases at V and 3 bases at J, leaving 9 bases unmatched. The CDR3 loop spans 15 amino acids. CDR3 sequence (DNA): TGTGCCAGCAGCCAGACGGGGGGAAGGACAGATACGCAGTATTTT. Encoded protein: CASSQTGGRTDTQYF.

This clonotype turned up a few times. The chain employs TRBV7-2 and TRBJ1-4; D gene unclear. Germline loops: CDR1 SGHTA, CDR2 FQGNSA. Trimming took 1 base from V and 0 from J, leaving 6 bases between them. The CDR3 consists of 15 residues. The CDR3 loop reads CASSLGPTTNEKLFF. The CDR3 DNA follows: TGTGCCAGCAGCTTAGGGCCTACAACTAATGAAAAACTGTTTTTT. Filled out from reference TRBV7-2 and TRBJ1-4, the complete variable domain reads GAGVSQSPSNKVTEKGKDVELRCDPISGHTALYWYRQSLGQGLEFLIYFQGNSAPDKSGLPSDRFSAERTGGSVSTLTIQRTQQEDSAVYLCASSLGPTTNEKLFFGSGTQLSVL.

The genes are TRBV4-2 and TRBJ2-7, with 11 bases identical to TRBD2. J lost 0 bases, V lost 0 bases, and 4 bases had no gene match. CDR1 and CDR2 from the germline V gene are LGHNA and YNFKEQ. The CDR3 length is 17 residues. The CDR3 DNA is TGTGCCAGCAGCCAAGAACTAGCGGGGGCTAGCTCCTACGAGCAGTACTTC. It codes for CASSQELAGASSYEQYF.

The rearrangement joins TRBV7-2 to TRBJ1-1; possible D gene TRBD1, 6 bases. V lost 0 bases and J lost 6, with 11 bases in between. This CDR3 is 14 amino acids long. Germline CDR1 and CDR2: SGHTA and FQGNSA. CDR3 sequence reads: CASSLARGGSEAFF. DNA of the CDR3: TGTGCCAGCAGCTTAGCGAGGGGGGGGTCTGAAGCTTTCTTT.

The V and J genes are TRBV7-9 and TRBJ2-3; TRBD2 is a possible D gene (5 bases). From germline, CDR1 is SEHNR and CDR2 FQNEAQ (reference sequence). There are 14 residues in the CDR3. V lost 4 bases and J 4 bases, leaving 12 bases between the germline ends. CDR3 nucleotides: TGTGCCAGCAGCTCGTCTAGCACATCAGATACGCAGTATTTT. Translating it yields CASSSSSTSDTQYF. The full variable domain, in which reference TRBV7-9 and TRBJ2-3 provide the parts outside the CDR3, is DTGVSQNPRHKITKRGQNVTFRCDPISEHNRLYWYRQTLGQGPEFLTYFQNEAQLEKSRLLSDRFSAERPKGSFSTLEIQRTEQGDSAMYLCASSSSSTSDTQYFGPGTRLTVL.

This clonotype has a single count. A clone one base away is much larger, so this may be a read error. The chain joins TRBV24-1 to TRBJ1-2; TRBD1 aligns across 10 bases. V shed 5 bases and J 8 bases; nucleotides not matched to a gene: 7. There are 14 residues in the CDR3. Germline values: CDR1 KGHDR, CDR2 SFDVKD. Here the CDR3 DNA reads TGTGCCACCAGTGGTGGGACAGGGGTGGACGGCTACACCTTC. Its protein product is CATSGGTGVDGYTF.

V usage is TRBV3-1 and J usage is TRBJ1-2; D uncertain. With 2 bases removed from V and 8 bases from J, the gap between germline ends came to 15 bases. The CDR3 runs to 14 residues. The germline V gene has CDR1 LGHDT and CDR2 YNNKEL (reference sequence). CDR3 coding DNA: TGTGCCAGCAGCCAACTCCGGGTCGCTGGAGGCTACACCTTC. Its translation is CASSQLRVAGGYTF.

The chain uses TRBV25-1 and TRBJ2-3; 15 positions match TRBD2. J was trimmed by 8 bases and V by 6 bases; bases with no gene match: 3. Germline V gene data show CDR1 as MGHDK and CDR2 as SYGVNS. The CDR3 has 14 amino acids. The CDR3 bases are TGTGCCAGCAGCGGACTAGCGGGAGGGGGTACGCAGTATTTT. It yields the protein CASSGLAGGGTQYF. Drawing the rest from reference TRBV25-1 and TRBJ2-3, the complete variable domain is EADIYQTPRYLVIGTGKKITLECSQTMGHDKMYWYQQDPGMELHLIHYSYGVNSTEKGDLSSESTVSRIRTEHFPLTLESARPSHTSQYLCASSGLAGGGTQYFGPGTRLTVL.

On this clonotype: This may be a read error: a much more frequent sequence differs by one nucleotide. The rearrangement links TRBV27 to TRBJ2-5, with TRBD2 matching 11 bases. The CDR3 sequence is 14 residues long. V shed 5 bases and J 11 bases; nucleotides not matched to a gene: 10. The germline gives CDR1 MNHEY, CDR2 SMNVEV (reference sequence). The DNA of the CDR3 is TGTGCCAGCAGTACTAGCGGGAGTGGGAATGAGCAGTACTTC. Translation gives CASSTSGSGNEQYF.

This chain connects TRBV5-1 to TRBJ2-3; D is unresolved. This CDR3 has 16 amino acids. V was clipped by 3 bases and J by 0 bases, with 14 bases between them. CDR1 and CDR2 from the germline V gene are SGHRS and YFSETQ. The CDR3 loop reads CASSWNGEMSTDTQYF. The DNA for the CDR3 is TGCGCCAGCAGCTGGAATGGCGAAATGAGCACAGATACGCAGTATTTT.

This chain joins TRBV24-1 and TRBJ2-1, with 10 bases fitting TRBD2. V dropped 1 base and J dropped 7; count of bases not matched to a gene: 3. The CDR3 loop spans 15 amino acids. CDR1 and CDR2 from the germline V gene are KGHDR and SFDVKD. CDR3 sequence: CATSDFPSGGNEQFF. CDR3 nucleotide sequence: TGTGCCACCAGTGATTTCCCTAGCGGGGGAAATGAGCAGTTCTTC.

V gene TRBV9 combines with J gene TRBJ2-6; D uncertain. Germline loops: CDR1 SGDLS, CDR2 YYNGEE. The CDR3 runs 16 residues. Trimming took 0 bases from V and 4 from J, leaving 11 bases between them. The CDR3 loop reads CASSVGRALGANVLTF. CDR3 DNA sequence: TGTGCCAGCAGCGTAGGAAGGGCCTTGGGGGCCAACGTCCTGACTTTC.

The sample holds a few counts of this clonotype. The genes are TRBV29-1 and TRBJ2-1, with D unclear. The length of the CDR3 is 14 residues. V shed 3 bases and J shed 0 bases, with 9 bases lying between them. Germline assignment: CDR1 SQVTM and CDR2 ANQGSEA. CDR3 bases: TGCAGCGTTGAGGCCCCCAGCTCCTACAATGAGCAGTTCTTC. Its translation is CSVEAPSSYNEQFF.